This T cell receptor (beta chain) is from a study of blood T cell repertoires in COVID-19. Across the whole study: COVID-19 samples, acute and convalescent, were from the United States, Italy and Spain. PBMCs, B-cell-depleted T cells, or T cells provided the cDNA or gDNA that made up the material.

Germline CDR1 reads MGHDK; CDR2 reads SYGVNS. CDR3 size: 15 residues. With V trimmed by 1 base and J by 1 base, 3 bases remained unmatched. This clone was seen ten or more times. How the authors handled the data: Reference gene primer amplification yielded estimated nucleated cell counts. Clones were read by immunoSEQ multiplex PCR, and TCRdb kept only the in-frame ones, dropping some. V, J and clone size reflect that table, while D and trimming were determined from the DNA. The table includes around 170,000 clones, around nine tenths detected once. Seattle cases were enrolled at active infection and followed longitudinally.

Sample: peripheral blood. The clonotype comes from a man between 60 and 75 years old with COVID-19, enrolled during active disease. The chain links TRBV25-1 to TRBJ1-1; 7 bases are shared with TRBD1. This CDR3 reads CASSESRTGNTEAFF. CDR3 sequence (DNA): TGTGCCAGCAGTGAATCCCGGACAGGGAACACTGAAGCTTTCTTT.